The 21 T cell receptor beta chains below all came from one sample that was sequenced in a study of T cells in Graves' hyperthyroidism and ophthalmopathy. Amplified TCR beta CDR3 regions derived from RNA transcripts. First-round RT-PCR targeting the TCR CDR3 was performed with the HTBI primer set. TCRdb passed the multiplex PCR reads through MiXCR, listing each CDR3 protein once. The sample yields about 840,000 distinct CDR3 sequences, approximately 40% seen once. Sequenced sample: blood. These receptors were collected from a man between 18 and 35 years old with Graves' hyperthyroidism.

The chain couples TRBV6-5 to TRBJ2-5, with D tentatively TRBD2 (6 bases). Germline V gene lookup returns CDR1 MNHEY and CDR2 SVGAGI. V dropped 5 bases and J dropped 0 bases, with 13 bases sitting between them. The CDR3 is 15 residues long. CDR3 sequence: CASSQHREYQETQYF. The CDR3 bases are TGTGCCAGCAGTCAACACCGGGAGTACCAAGAGACCCAGTACTTC.

The V call is TRBV20-1, the J call TRBJ2-7; TRBD2 agrees at 10 bases. J gave up 5 bases and V 4 bases, and 11 bases lay outside the gene matches. Germline V gene lookup returns CDR1 DFQATT and CDR2 SNEGSKA (reference sequence). The CDR3 contains 15 residues. The CDR3 nucleotides read TGCAGTGCTAATAAGGCTAGCGGGAGCCCTAACGAGCAGTACTTC. This encodes CSANKASGSPNEQYF.

Points on this clonotype: A much larger clone lies a single base off, so this may be a read error. The chain employs TRBV10-3 and TRBJ2-7; 8 nucleotides line up with TRBD2. CDR1 and CDR2 (germline): ENHRY, SYGVKD. The ends lost 4 bases at V and 2 bases at J; junction bases unmatched: 4. The CDR3 contains 14 residues. CDR3 residues: CAISGETSAYEQYF. CDR3 sequence (DNA): TGTGCCATCAGTGGAGAGACTAGCGCCTACGAGCAGTACTTC.

Notes on this clonotype: A single base separates this from a much larger clone, so it may be a read error. The chain carries TRBV10-3 and TRBJ2-2, with 7 bases aligning to TRBD2. Germline V CDR1 and CDR2: ENHRY, SYGVKD. CDR3 size: 16 residues. The CDR3 DNA reads as TGTGCCATCAGTCCGACTAGCCCTCTGGACACCGGGGAGCTGCTTTTT. Translation gives CAISPTSPLDTGELLF.

This clonotype was counted many times. The V gene is TRBV5-1, the J gene TRBJ2-7; D gene uncertain. The V gene lost 0 bases and the J gene lost 2 bases, with 12 bases spanning the gap. The CDR3 consists of 15 residues. CDR1 and CDR2 from the germline V gene are SGHRS and YFSETQ. CDR3 loop: CASSLVSGGAYEQYF. In DNA form, the CDR3 reads TGCGCCAGCAGCTTGGTATCTGGTGGGGCCTACGAGCAGTACTTC.

The chain couples TRBV19 to TRBJ1-5; D uncertain. The CDR3 runs 13 residues. From germline, CDR1 is LNHDA and CDR2 SQIVND (reference sequence). V lost 6 bases, J lost 4 bases, and 10 bases lay in between. The CDR3, as DNA: TGTGCCAGTAGAAGAGGGAAAAATCAGCCCCAGCATTTT. This translates into CASRRGKNQPQHF.

The chain recombines TRBV20-1 with TRBJ2-7; D remains ambiguous. V lost 1 base and J 5 bases, leaving 12 bases between the germline ends. The CDR3 has 13 residues. Per the germline V gene, CDR1 is DFQATT and CDR2 is SNEGSKA (reference sequence). The CDR3 region is CSARGAHLNEQYF. CDR3 DNA sequence: TGCAGTGCTAGAGGGGCGCATCTCAACGAGCAGTACTTC.

This clonotype was seen a handful of times. The chain employs TRBV5-6 and TRBJ1-2, with D unclear. V was cut by 0 bases and J by 5 bases, with 8 bases left in between. The CDR3 has 13 residues. The germline CDR1 and CDR2 sequences are SGHDT and YYEEEE. The CDR3 sequence: CASSLVTVYGYTF. The CDR3 DNA reads as TGTGCCAGCAGCTTGGTGACGGTTTATGGCTACACCTTC.

The chain combines TRBV5-1 with TRBJ1-2; possible D gene TRBD1, 5 bases. V gave up 5 bases and J gave up 8 bases, with 16 bases separating them. Germline CDR1 and CDR2: SGHRS and YFSETQ. The CDR3 contains 13 residues. CDR3 coding DNA: TGCGCCAGCAGGCGACTAGCGGGGGAGGGCTACACCTTC. Amino acids: CASRRLAGEGYTF.

A remark on this clonotype: A much more abundant neighbour one base away suggests this may be a read error. The chain carries TRBV19 and TRBJ1-2; 8 nucleotides align to TRBD1. V was clipped by 8 bases and J by 4 bases; unmatched bases: 15. The CDR3 extends over 16 amino acids. Germline CDR1 is LNHDA and CDR2 is SQIVND (reference sequence). The CDR3 loop reads CASGVAHGQGSYGYTF. As DNA, the CDR3 is TGTGCCAGTGGTGTAGCCCACGGACAGGGAAGCTATGGCTACACCTTC.

This clonotype has only a few counts. This chain uses TRBV9 with TRBJ2-7, with D tentatively TRBD2 (6 bases). Per germline, CDR1 SGDLS and CDR2 YYNGEE. The CDR3 is 13 residues long. The V end lost 4 bases, the J end lost 6 bases, and 14 bases lay between the germline ends. CDR3 sequence: CASSSGTSREQYF. The CDR3 nucleotides read TGTGCCAGCAGCTCCGGGACTTCCCGCGAGCAGTACTTC. Filled out from reference TRBV9 and TRBJ2-7, the complete variable domain reads DSGVTQTPKHLITATGQRVTLRCSPRSGDLSVYWYQQSLDQGLQFLIQYYNGEERAKGNILERFSAQQFPDLHSELNLSSLELGDSALYFCASSSGTSREQYFGPGTRLTVT.

J is TRBJ2-7 and V is TRBV12-3 or TRBV12-4, with D perhaps given as TRBD1 or TRBD2 (5 bases each). Trimming took off 6 bases at V and 2 bases at J, with 17 bases between the two ends. The length of the CDR3 is 15 residues. CDR3 amino acids: CASSLGPSSAYEQYF. CDR3 DNA: TGTGCCAGCAGCTTGGGACCCAGCAGCGCCTACGAGCAGTACTTC.

This clonotype was recorded many times. CDR3 nucleotide sequence: TGTGCCAGCCGGACAGTCACTGAAGCTTTCTTT. This translates into CASRTVTEAFF. V and J are TRBV19 and TRBJ1-1; perhaps TRBD1 as D (6 bases). Germline loops: CDR1 LNHDA, CDR2 SQIVND (reference sequence). The CDR3 extends over 11 amino acids. V lost 9 bases and J 4 bases, leaving 9 bases between the germline ends.

This sequence joins TRBV28 and TRBJ2-7; D may be TRBD2 (5 bases). The V and J ends lost 3 bases and 0 bases respectively, with 12 bases between them. The CDR3 runs to 15 residues. Germline V gives CDR1 MDHEN, CDR2 SYDVKM. The CDR3 region has the DNA TGTGCCAGCAGTTTTGAGGGCTGGAGCTCCTACGAGCAGTACTTC. This sequence encodes CASSFEGWSSYEQYF.

There are many counts of this clonotype. The chain combines TRBV7-2 with TRBJ2-7; D gene uncertain. Germline V gives CDR1 SGHTA, CDR2 FQGNSA. The ends were cut back, 1 base at V and 3 bases at J, with 7 bases in the middle. The CDR3 consists of 13 residues. This CDR3 is CASSLVFSYEQYF. CDR3 nucleotides: TGTGCCAGCAGCTTAGTATTTAGCTACGAGCAGTACTTC.

V gene TRBV5-1 combines with J gene TRBJ2-7, with a tentative D call TRBD1 (5 bases). The V gene lost 4 bases and the J gene lost 0 bases, with 14 bases spanning the gap. This CDR3 is built from 15 residues. CDR1 is SGHRS and CDR2 is YFSETQ in the germline V gene. The CDR3 DNA sequence: TGCGCCAGCAGCCTAGACCGACAGCACTCCTACGAGCAGTACTTC. Amino acid sequence: CASSLDRQHSYEQYF.

This clonotype was picked up many times. The chain has TRBV29-1 and TRBJ2-7; 8 nucleotides line up with TRBD1. V gave up 6 bases and J gave up 5 bases; unmatched junction bases: 12. CDR3 length: 14 amino acids. Germline CDR1 and CDR2: SQVTM and ANQGSEA. The CDR3 DNA reads as TGCAGCGTAGGCTTCGGGACAGGCATCAACGAGCAGTACTTC. It is translated as CSVGFGTGINEQYF.

This clonotype came up a few times. The gene calls are TRBV9 and TRBJ2-7, with TRBD2 identical over 7 bases. The germline CDR1 and CDR2 sequences are SGDLS and YYNGEE. This CDR3 spans 13 amino acids. V dropped 0 bases and J dropped 7; count of bases not matched to a gene: 4. This CDR3 reads CASSVVGSGEQYF. CDR3 DNA: TGTGCCAGCAGCGTAGTAGGTAGCGGGGAGCAGTACTTC.

This clonotype was observed at least ten times. J is TRBJ1-5 and V is TRBV10-3; D not resolved. The CDR3 extends over 13 amino acids. Germline V gene lookup returns CDR1 ENHRY and CDR2 SYGVKD. The V end lost 0 bases, the J end lost 9 bases, and 9 bases lay between the germline ends. CDR3 coding DNA: TGTGCCATCAGTGAGTCAATCGTTGGGCCCCAGCATTTT. This gives the protein CAISESIVGPQHF.

This clonotype showed up just a few times. The CDR3, as DNA: TGTGCCAGCAGACAGAACCACGCACAGTATCTTCAAGCTTTCTTT. It is translated as CASRQNHAQYLQAFF. The gene calls are TRBV7-2 and TRBJ1-1; D is unclear. The CDR3 runs 15 residues. Trimming took off 6 bases at V and 9 bases at J, with 23 bases between the two ends. Germline CDR1 and CDR2: SGHTA and FQGNSA.

About this clonotype itself: This may be a read error, as it is one base from a much larger clone. The chain combines TRBV9 with TRBJ1-1; D is unresolved. Trimming cost V 0 bases and J 6 bases, with 0 bases left between them. CDR1 is SGDLS and CDR2 is YYNGEE in the germline V gene. This CDR3 has 10 amino acids. The CDR3 sequence is CASSVAEAFF. The DNA of the CDR3 is TGTGCCAGCAGCGTAGCTGAAGCTTTCTTT.